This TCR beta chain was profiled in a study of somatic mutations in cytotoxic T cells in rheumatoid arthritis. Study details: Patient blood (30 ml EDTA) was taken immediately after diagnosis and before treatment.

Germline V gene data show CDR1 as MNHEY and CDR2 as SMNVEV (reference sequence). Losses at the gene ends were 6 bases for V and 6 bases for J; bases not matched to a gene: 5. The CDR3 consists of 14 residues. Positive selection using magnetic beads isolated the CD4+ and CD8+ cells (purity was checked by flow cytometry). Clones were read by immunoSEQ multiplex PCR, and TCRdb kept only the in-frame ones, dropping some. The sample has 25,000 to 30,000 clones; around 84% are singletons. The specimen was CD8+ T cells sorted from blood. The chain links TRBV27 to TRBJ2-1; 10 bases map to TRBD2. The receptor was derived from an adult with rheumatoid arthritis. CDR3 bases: TGTGCCAGCAGGATAGCGGGAGGCGGCAATGAGCAGTTCTTC. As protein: CASRIAGGGNEQFF.